This T cell receptor beta chain was observed in a study of regulatory T cells in long-lasting Graves disease. Arm-PCR of CDR3 regions and iRepertoire HTBI primers were used to build TCR beta libraries. Each CDR3 protein gets one entry after TCRdb re-called the multiplex PCR reads with MiXCR. The sample carries about 330,000 distinct CDR3 sequences, around 15% recorded once. The CDR3 has 12 amino acids. Per germline, CDR1 SNHLY and CDR2 FYNNEI. V lost 1 base and J lost 3, with 4 bases in between. Regarding time point: newly diagnosed GD, antithyroid drugs for less than 3 months. PBMC-extracted RNA yielded the TCR library. This clonotype was observed many times. The same specimen was also included in a second study, on T cells in Graves' hyperthyroidism and ophthalmopathy.

The chain recombines TRBV2 with TRBJ2-7; D is uncertain. The sequence derives from a woman aged 18-35 years with Graves disease. The sample consisted of peripheral blood mononuclear cells (PBMCs), taken at new diagnosis, from a patient treated with antithyroid drugs. This CDR3 is CASSEGSYEQYF. The CDR3 DNA follows: TGTGCCAGCAGTGAAGGCAGCTACGAGCAGTACTTC. Full variable domain (outside the CDR3, taken from reference TRBV2 and TRBJ2-7): EPEVTQTPSHQVTQMGQEVILRCVPISNHLYFYWYRQILGQKVEFLVSFYNNEISEKSEIFDDQFSVERPDGSNFTLKIRSTKLEDSAMYFCASSEGSYEQYFGPGTRLTVT.